This T cell receptor (beta chain) was identified in a study of blood T cell repertoires in COVID-19. Across the study: Both acute and convalescent COVID-19 samples were obtained from the United States, Italy and Spain. From T cells, B-cell-depleted T cells, or PBMCs came the material, which was cDNA or gDNA.

In the authors' workflow: Reference gene primer amplification in the assay estimated nucleated cell counts. Sequencing was performed with immunoSEQ multiplex PCR; in TCRdb, only in-frame clones are kept and a portion is missing. For V, J and clone size, that table is used; D and trimming come from the DNA. This repertoire shows under 150,000 clones, approximately 82% found once; its top ten account for about a tenth. The germline CDR1 and CDR2 sequences are LNHDA and SQIVND (reference sequence). The V gene end was trimmed by 0 bases and the J gene end by 4 bases; junction bases not matched to a gene: 7. The CDR3 sequence is 17 residues long.

The chain recombines TRBV19 with TRBJ1-5; 9 positions agree with TRBD1. This TCR was recovered from a middle-aged man with active or convalescent COVID-19. Sequenced: peripheral blood. The CDR3 coding sequence is TGTGCCAGTAGTATAGATACAGGGGGCGCTTGGAATCAGCCCCAGCATTTT. The encoded protein is CASSIDTGGAWNQPQHF.